The entry below describes one T cell receptor (beta chain). These data belong to a study of blood T cell repertoires in COVID-19. Repertoires were generated with immunoSEQ multiplex PCR, while TCRdb's copy carries only in-frame clones and drops some. The sample records around 110,000 clones, approximately 84% being singletons. The CDR3 runs to 16 residues. The germline CDR1 and CDR2 sequences are MDHEN and SYDVKM. Germline trimming cut 2 bases from V and 7 bases from J; bases unmatched to any gene: 7. This clonotype was obtained from a middle-aged man with acute or convalescent COVID-19. The chain uses TRBV28 and TRBJ2-2; TRBD2 aligns across 10 bases. What was sequenced was peripheral blood. The CDR3 loop is CASSLPPGLARGELFF. As DNA, the CDR3 is TGTGCCAGCAGTTTACCCCCGGGACTAGCGCGCGGGGAGCTGTTTTTT.